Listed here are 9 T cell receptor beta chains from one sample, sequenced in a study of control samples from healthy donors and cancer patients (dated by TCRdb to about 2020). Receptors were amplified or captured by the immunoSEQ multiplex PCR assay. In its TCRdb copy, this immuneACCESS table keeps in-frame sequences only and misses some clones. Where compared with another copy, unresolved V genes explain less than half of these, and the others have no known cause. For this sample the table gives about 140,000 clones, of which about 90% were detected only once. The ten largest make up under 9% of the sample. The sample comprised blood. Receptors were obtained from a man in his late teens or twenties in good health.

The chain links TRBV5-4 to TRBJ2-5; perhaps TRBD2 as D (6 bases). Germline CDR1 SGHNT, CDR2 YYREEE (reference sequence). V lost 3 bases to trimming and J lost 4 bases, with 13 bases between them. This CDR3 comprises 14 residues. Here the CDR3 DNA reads TGTGCCAGCAGCTGGGGGGAGCTTTCAGAGACCCAGTACTTC. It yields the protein CASSWGELSETQYF.

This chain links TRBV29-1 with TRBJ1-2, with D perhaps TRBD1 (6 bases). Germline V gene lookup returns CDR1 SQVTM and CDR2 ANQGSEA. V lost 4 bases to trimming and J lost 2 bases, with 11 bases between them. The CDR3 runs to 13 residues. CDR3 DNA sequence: TGCAGCGTTGGGGGGCTACTCAACTATGGCTACACCTTC. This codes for CSVGGLLNYGYTF.

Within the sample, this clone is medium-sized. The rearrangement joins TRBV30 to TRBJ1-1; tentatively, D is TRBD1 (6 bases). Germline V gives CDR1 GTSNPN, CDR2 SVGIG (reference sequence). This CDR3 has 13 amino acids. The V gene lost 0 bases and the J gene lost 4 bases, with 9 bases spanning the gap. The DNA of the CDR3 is TGTGCCTGGAGTGTAGGGGGTCTCACTGAAGCTTTCTTT. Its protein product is CAWSVGGLTEAFF.

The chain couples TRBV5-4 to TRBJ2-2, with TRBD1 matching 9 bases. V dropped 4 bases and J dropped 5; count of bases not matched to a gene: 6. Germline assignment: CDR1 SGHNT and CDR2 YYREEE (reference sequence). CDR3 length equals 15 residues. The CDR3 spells CASSPGTGSTGELFF. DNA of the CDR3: TGTGCCAGCAGCCCCGGGACAGGGTCGACCGGGGAGCTGTTTTTT. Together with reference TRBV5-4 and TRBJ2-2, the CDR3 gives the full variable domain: ETGVTQSPTHLIKTRGQQVTLRCSSQSGHNTVSWYQQALGQGPQFIFQYYREEENGRGNFPPRFSGLQFPNYSSELNVNALELDDSALYLCASSPGTGSTGELFFGEGSRLTVL.

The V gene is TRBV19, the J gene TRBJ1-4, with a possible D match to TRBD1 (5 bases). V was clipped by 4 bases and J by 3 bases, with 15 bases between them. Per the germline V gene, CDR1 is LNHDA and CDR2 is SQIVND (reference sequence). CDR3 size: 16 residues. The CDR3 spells CASSTPRGGANEKLFF. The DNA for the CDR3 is TGTGCCAGTAGTACACCCCGCGGGGGGGCTAATGAAAAACTGTTTTTT.

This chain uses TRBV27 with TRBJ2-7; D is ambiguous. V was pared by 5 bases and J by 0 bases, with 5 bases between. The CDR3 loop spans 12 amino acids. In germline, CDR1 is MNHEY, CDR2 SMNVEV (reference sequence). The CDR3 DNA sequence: TGTGCCAGCAGTAGGAACTCCTACGAGCAGTACTTC. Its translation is CASSRNSYEQYF.

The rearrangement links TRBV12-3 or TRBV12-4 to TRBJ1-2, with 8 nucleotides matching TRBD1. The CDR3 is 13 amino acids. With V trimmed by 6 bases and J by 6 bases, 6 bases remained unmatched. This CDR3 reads CASSPDRAHGYTF. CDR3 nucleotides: TGTGCCAGCAGCCCGGACAGGGCCCATGGCTACACCTTC.

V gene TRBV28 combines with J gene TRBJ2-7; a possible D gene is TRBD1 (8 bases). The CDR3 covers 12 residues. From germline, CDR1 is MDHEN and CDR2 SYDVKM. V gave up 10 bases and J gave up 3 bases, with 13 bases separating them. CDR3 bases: TGTGCCATACAGGGGGGGCGCTACGAGCAGTACTTC. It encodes CAIQGGRYEQYF.

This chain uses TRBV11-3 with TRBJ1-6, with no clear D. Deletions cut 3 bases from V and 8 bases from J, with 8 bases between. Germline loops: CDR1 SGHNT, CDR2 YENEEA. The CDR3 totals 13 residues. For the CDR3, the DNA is TGTGCCAGCAGCTTGGAAAAGGATTCACCCCTCCACTTT. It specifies CASSLEKDSPLHF.